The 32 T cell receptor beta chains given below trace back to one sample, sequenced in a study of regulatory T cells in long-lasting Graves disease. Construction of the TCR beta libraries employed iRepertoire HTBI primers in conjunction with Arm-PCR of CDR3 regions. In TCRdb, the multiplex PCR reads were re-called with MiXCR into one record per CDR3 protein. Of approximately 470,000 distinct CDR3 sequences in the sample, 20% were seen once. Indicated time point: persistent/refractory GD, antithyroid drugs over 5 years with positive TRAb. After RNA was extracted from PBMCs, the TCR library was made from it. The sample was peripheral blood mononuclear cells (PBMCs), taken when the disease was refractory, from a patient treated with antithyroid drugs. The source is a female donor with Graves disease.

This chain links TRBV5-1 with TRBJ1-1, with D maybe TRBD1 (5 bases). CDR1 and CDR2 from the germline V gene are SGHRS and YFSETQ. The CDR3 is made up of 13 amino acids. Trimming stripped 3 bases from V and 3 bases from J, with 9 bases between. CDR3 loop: CASSSDTYTEAFF. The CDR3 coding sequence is TGCGCCAGCAGCTCGGACACTTACACTGAAGCTTTCTTT. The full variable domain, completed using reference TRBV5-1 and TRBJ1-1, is KAGVTQTPRYLIKTRGQQVTLSCSPISGHRSVSWYQQTPGQGLQFLFEYFSETQRNKGNFPGRFSGRQFSNSRSEMNVSTLELGDSALYLCASSSDTYTEAFFGQGTRLTVV.

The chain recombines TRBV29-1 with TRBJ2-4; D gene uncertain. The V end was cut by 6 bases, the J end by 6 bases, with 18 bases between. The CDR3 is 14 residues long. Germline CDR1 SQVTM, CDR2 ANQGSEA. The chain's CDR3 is CSVAFYGEGNIQYF. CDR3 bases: TGCAGCGTCGCATTTTATGGGGAAGGAAACATTCAGTACTTC.

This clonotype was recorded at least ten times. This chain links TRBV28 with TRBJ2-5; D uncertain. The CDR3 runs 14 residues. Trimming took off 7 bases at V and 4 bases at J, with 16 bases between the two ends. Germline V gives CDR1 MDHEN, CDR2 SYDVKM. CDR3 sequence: CASTQSGSLETQYF. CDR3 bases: TGTGCCAGCACCCAATCGGGCAGCCTAGAGACCCAGTACTTC. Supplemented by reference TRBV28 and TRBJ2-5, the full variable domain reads DVKVTQSSRYLVKRTGEKVFLECVQDMDHENMFWYRQDPGLGLRLIYFSYDVKMKEKGDIPEGYSVSREKKERFSLILESASTNQTSMYLCASTQSGSLETQYFGPGTRLLVL.

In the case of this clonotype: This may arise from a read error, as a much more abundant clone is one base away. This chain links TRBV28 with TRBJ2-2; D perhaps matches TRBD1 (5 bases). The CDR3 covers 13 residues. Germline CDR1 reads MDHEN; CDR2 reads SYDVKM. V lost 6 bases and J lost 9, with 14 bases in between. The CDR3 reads CASSHDSTRELFF. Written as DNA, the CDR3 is TGTGCCAGCAGCCATGACAGTACCAGGGAGCTGTTTTTT.

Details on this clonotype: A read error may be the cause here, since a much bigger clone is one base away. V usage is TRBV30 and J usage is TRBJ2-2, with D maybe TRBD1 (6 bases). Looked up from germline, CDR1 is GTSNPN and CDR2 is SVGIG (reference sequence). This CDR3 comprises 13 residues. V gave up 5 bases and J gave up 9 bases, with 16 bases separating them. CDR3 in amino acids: CAWADSPYRELFF. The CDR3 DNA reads TGTGCCTGGGCGGACAGTCCTTACAGGGAGCTGTTTTTT.

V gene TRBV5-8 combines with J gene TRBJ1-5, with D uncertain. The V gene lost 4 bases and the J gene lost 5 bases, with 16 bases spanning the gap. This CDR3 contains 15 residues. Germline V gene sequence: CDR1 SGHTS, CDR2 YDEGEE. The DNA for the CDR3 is TGTGCCAGCAGCACTGGACTGGCCGGGCATCAGCCCCAGCATTTT. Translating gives CASSTGLAGHQPQHF.

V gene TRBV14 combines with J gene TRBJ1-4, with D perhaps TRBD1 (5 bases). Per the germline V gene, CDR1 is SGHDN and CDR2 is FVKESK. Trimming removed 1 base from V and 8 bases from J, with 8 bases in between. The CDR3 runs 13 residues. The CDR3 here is CASSQAKGEKLFF. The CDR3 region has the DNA TGTGCCAGCAGCCAAGCAAAGGGGGAAAAACTGTTTTTT.

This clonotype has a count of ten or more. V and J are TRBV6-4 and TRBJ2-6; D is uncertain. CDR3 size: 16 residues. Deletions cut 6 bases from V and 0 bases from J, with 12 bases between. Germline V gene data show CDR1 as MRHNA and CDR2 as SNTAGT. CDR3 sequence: CASSFSPNSGANVLTF. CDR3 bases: TGTGCCAGCAGCTTTTCTCCGAACTCTGGGGCCAACGTCCTGACTTTC.

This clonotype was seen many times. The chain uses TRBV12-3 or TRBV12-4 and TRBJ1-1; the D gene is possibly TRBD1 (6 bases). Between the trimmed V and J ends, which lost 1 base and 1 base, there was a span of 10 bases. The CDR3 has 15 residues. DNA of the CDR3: TGTGCCAGCAGTTTAGTGTGGGGGCCGAACACTGAAGCTTTCTTT. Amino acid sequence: CASSLVWGPNTEAFF.

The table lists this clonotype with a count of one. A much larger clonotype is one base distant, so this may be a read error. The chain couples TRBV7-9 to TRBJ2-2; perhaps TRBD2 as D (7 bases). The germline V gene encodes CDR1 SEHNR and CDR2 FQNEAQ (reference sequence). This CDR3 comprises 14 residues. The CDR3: CASSGGGDTAELFF. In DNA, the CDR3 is TGTGCCAGCAGCGGGGGAGGGGACACCGCGGAGCTGTTTTTT.

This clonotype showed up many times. The CDR3 DNA follows: TGTGCCAGCAGTCGGGAGATAAACACCATATATTTT. The encoded protein is CASSREINTIYF. The chain links TRBV2 to TRBJ1-3; D gene uncertain. Trimming took 5 bases from V and 6 from J, leaving 8 bases between them. CDR1 and CDR2 (germline): SNHLY, FYNNEI. CDR3 length: 12 amino acids.

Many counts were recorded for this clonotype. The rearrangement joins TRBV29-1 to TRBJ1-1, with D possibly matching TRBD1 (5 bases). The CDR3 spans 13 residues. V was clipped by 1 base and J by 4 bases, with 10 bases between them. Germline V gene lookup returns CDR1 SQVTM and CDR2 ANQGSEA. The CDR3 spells CSVEGGGFTEAFF. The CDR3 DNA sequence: TGCAGCGTTGAAGGCGGGGGGTTCACTGAAGCTTTCTTT.

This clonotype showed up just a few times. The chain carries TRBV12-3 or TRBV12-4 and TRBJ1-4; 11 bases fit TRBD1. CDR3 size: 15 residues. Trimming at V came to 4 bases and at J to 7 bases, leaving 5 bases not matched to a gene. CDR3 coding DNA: TGTGCCAGCAGTTATTTGGGACAGGGGGGTGAAAAACTGTTTTTT. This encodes CASSYLGQGGEKLFF.

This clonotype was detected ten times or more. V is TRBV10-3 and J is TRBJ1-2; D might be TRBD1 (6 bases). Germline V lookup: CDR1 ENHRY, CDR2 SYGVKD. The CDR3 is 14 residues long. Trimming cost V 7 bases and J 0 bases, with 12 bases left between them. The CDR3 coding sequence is TGTGCCATCATGGGGGCAGGTCCTAACTATGGCTACACCTTC. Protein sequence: CAIMGAGPNYGYTF.

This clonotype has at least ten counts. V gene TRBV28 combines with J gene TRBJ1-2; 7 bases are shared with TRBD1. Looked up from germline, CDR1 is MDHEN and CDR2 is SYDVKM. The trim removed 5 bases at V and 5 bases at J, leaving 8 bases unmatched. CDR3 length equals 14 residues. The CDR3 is CASSGTAGTYGYTF. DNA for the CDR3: TGTGCCAGCAGTGGGACAGCGGGAACTTATGGCTACACCTTC.

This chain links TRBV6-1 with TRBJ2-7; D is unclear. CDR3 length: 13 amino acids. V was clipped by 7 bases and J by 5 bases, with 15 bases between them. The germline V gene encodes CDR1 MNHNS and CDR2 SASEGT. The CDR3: CASILTEGNEQYF. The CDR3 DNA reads TGTGCCAGCATTCTGACCGAAGGGAACGAGCAGTACTTC.

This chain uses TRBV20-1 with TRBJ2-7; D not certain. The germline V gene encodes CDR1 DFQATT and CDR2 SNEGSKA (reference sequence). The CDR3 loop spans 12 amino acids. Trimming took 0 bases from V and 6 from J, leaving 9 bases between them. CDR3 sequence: CSAREDPPEQYF. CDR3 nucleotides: TGCAGTGCTAGAGAGGATCCCCCCGAGCAGTACTTC.

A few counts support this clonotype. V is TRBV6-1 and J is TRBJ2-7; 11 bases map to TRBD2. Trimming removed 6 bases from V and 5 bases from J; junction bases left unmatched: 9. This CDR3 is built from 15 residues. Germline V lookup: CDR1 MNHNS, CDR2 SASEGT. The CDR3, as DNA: TGTGCCAGCAGCAAAACTAGCGGGAGTTTCCACGAGCAGTACTTC. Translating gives CASSKTSGSFHEQYF.

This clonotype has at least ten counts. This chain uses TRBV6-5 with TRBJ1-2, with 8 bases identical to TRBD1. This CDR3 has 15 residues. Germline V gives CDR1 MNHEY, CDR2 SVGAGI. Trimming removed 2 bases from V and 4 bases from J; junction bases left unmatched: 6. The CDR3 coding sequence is TGTGCCAGCAGTTACGCAGGGGGCATCGGCTATGGCTACACCTTC. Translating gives CASSYAGGIGYGYTF.

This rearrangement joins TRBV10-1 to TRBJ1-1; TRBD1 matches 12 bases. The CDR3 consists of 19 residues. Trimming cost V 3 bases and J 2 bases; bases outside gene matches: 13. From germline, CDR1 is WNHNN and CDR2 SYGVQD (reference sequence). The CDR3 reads CASSEAGGQGAAPNTEAFF. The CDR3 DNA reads TGCGCCAGCAGTGAAGCGGGGGGACAGGGGGCAGCTCCCAACACTGAAGCTTTCTTT.

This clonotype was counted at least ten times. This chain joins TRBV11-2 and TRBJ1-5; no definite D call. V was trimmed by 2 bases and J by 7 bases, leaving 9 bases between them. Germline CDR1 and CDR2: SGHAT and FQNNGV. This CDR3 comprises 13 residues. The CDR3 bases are TGTGCCAGCAGCTTAATAGGAGGCCAGCCCCAGCATTTT. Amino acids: CASSLIGGQPQHF.

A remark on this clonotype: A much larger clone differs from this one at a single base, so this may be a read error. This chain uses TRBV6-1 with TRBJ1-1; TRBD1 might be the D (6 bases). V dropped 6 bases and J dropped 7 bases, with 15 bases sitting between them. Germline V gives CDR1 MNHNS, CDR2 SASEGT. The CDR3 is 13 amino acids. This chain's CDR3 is CASSPLQGHEAFF. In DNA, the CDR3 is TGTGCCAGCAGCCCCCTACAGGGACATGAAGCTTTCTTT.

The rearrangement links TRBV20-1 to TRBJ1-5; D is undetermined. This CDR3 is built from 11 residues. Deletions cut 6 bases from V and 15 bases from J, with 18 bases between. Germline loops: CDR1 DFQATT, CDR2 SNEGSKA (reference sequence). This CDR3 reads CSATPEEGMHF. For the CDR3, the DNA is TGCAGTGCCACCCCTGAGGAAGGAATGCATTTT.

CDR3 bases: TGCAGTGCTGACTCTCCGGGACAGGTGGGTCAGCCCCAGCATTTT. It codes for CSADSPGQVGQPQHF. The rearrangement uses TRBV20-1 and TRBJ1-5, with 8 positions matching TRBD1. The CDR3 has 15 residues. Unmatched junction bases numbered 12, after V lost 5 bases and J lost 6 bases. The germline CDR1 and CDR2 sequences are DFQATT and SNEGSKA (reference sequence).

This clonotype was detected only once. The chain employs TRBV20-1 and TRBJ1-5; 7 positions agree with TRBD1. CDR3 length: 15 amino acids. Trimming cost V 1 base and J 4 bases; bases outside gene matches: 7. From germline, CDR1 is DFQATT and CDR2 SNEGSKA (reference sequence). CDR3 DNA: TGCAGTGCTAGAGGAGAGGGGGCTGGTAATCAGCCCCAGCATTTT. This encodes CSARGEGAGNQPQHF.

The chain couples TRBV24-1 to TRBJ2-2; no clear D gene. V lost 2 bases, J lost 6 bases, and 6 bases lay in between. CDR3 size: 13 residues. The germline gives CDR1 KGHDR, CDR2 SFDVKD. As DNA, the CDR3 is TGTGCCACCAGTGATTACTCCTCCGGGGAGCTGTTTTTT. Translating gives CATSDYSSGELFF.

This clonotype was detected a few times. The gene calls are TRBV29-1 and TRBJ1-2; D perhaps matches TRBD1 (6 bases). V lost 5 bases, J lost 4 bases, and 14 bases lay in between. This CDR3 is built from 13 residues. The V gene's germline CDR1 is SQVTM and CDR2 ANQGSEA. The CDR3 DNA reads TGCAGCGTTTATGCGGTCAGGGGCTATGGCTACACCTTC. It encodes CSVYAVRGYGYTF.

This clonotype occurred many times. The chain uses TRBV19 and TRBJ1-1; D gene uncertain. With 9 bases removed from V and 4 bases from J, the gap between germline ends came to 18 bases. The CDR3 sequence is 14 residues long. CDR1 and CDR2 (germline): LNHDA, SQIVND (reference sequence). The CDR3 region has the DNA TGTGCCAGCAATACCTTCGGTCTCGCCACTGAAGCTTTCTTT. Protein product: CASNTFGLATEAFF.

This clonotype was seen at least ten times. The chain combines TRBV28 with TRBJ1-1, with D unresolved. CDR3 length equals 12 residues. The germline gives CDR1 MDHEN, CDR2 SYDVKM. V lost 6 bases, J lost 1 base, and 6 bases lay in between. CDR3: CASRVGNTEAFF. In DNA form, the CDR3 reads TGTGCCAGCAGGGTGGGGAACACTGAAGCTTTCTTT. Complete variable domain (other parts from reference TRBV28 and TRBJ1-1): DVKVTQSSRYLVKRTGEKVFLECVQDMDHENMFWYRQDPGLGLRLIYFSYDVKMKEKGDIPEGYSVSREKKERFSLILESASTNQTSMYLCASRVGNTEAFFGQGTRLTVV.

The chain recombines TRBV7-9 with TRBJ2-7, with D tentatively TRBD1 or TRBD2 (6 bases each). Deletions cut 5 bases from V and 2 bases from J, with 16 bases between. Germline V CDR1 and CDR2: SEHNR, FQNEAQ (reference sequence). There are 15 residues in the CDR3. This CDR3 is CASSPGGGSAYEQYF. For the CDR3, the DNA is TGTGCCAGCAGCCCCGGAGGGGGGTCTGCCTACGAGCAGTACTTC.

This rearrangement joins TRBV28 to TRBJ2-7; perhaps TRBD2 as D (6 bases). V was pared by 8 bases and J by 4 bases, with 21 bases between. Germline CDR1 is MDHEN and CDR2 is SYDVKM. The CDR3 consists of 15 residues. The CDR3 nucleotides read TGTGCCAGCCGCCCGGTAGCGGCGAAGGTATACGAGCAGTACTTC. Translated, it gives CASRPVAAKVYEQYF.

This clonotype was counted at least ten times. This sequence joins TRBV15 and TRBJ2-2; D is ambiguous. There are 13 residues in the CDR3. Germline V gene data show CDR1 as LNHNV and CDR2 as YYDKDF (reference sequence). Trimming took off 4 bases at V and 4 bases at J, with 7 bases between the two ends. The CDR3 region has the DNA TGTGCCACCAGCACCCCCTCCACCGGGGAGCTGTTTTTT. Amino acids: CATSTPSTGELFF.